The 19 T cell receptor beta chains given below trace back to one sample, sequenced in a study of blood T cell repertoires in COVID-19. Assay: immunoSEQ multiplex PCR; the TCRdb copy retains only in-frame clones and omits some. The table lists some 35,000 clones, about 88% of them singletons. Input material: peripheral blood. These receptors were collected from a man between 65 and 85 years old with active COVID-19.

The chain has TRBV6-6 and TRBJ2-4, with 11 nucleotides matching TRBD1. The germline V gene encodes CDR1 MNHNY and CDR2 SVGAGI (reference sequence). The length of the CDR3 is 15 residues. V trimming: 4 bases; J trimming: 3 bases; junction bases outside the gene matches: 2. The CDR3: CASSWGTGGKNIQYF. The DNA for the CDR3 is TGTGCCAGCAGTTGGGGGACAGGGGGCAAAAACATTCAGTACTTC.

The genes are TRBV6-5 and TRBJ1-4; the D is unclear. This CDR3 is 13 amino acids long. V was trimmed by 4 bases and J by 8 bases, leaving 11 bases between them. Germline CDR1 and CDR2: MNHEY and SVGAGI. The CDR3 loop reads CASSSTPGEKLFF. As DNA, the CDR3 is TGTGCCAGCAGTTCGACCCCAGGAGAAAAACTGTTTTTT.

For the CDR3, the DNA is TGTGCCAGCAGCCCCCGGCGGGAGACCCAGTACTTC. Protein sequence: CASSPRRETQYF. The rearrangement joins TRBV7-9 to TRBJ2-5, with no clear D. The CDR3 is 12 residues long. V dropped 5 bases and J dropped 5 bases, with 9 bases sitting between them. Germline V gene data show CDR1 as SEHNR and CDR2 as FQNEAQ (reference sequence).

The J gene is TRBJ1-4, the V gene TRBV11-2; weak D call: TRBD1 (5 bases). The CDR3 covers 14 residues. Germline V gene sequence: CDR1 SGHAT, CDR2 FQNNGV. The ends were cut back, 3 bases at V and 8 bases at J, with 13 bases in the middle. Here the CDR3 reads CASSFPGFDEKLFF. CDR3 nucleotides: TGTGCCAGCAGCTTTCCAGGGTTTGACGAAAAACTGTTTTTT.

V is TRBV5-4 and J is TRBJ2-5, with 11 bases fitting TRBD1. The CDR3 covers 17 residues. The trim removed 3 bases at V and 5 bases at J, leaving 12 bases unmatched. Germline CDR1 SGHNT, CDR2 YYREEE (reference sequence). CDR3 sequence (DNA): TGTGCCAGCAGCTCCAAGGACAGGGGGCGAGTGGTGGAGACCCAGTACTTC. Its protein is CASSSKDRGRVVETQYF.

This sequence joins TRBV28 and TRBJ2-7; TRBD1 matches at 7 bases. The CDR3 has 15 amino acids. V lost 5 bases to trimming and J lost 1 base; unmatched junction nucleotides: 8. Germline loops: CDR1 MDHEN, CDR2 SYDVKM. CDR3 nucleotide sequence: TGTGCCAGCAGTCCGGGACAGACCCTTTCCTACGAGCAGTACTTC. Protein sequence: CASSPGQTLSYEQYF.

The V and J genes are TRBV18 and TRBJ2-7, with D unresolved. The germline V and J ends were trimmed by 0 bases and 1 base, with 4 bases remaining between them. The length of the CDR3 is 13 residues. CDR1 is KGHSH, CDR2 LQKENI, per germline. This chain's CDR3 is CASSPPSSYEQYF. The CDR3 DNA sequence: TGTGCCAGCTCACCACCATCATCCTACGAGCAGTACTTC.

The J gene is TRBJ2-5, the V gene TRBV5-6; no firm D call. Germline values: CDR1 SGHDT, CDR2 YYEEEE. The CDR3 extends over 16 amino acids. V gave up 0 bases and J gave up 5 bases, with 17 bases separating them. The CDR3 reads CASSLGVSSFGETQYF. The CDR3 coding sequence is TGTGCCAGCAGCTTGGGGGTGAGCTCCTTCGGGGAGACCCAGTACTTC.

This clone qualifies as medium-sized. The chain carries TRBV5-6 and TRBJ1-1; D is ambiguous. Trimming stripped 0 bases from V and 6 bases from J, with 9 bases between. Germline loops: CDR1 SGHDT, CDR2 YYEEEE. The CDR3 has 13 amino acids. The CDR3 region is CASSLEEGAEAFF. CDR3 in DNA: TGTGCCAGCAGCTTGGAGGAGGGCGCTGAAGCTTTCTTT. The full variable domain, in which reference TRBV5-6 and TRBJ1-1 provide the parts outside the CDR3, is DAGVTQSPTHLIKTRGQQVTLRCSPKSGHDTVSWYQQALGQGPQFIFQYYEEEERQRGNFPDRFSGHQFPNYSSELNVNALLLGDSALYLCASSLEEGAEAFFGQGTRLTVV.

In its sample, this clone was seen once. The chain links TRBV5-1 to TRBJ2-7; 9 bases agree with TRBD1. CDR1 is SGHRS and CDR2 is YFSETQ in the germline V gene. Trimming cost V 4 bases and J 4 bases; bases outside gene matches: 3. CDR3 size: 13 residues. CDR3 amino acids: CASSPTGGYEQYF. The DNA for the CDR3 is TGCGCCAGCAGCCCGACAGGGGGGTACGAGCAGTACTTC.

The CDR3 nucleotides read TGTGCCAGTAGTCCCGGACTCCTCGGGGTGAGTGAGACCCAGTACTTC. Translation gives CASSPGLLGVSETQYF. The chain uses TRBV19 and TRBJ2-5; the D gene is possibly TRBD2 (5 bases). Deletions cut 5 bases from V and 5 bases from J, with 21 bases between. The CDR3 has 16 amino acids. Germline V gives CDR1 LNHDA, CDR2 SQIVND (reference sequence).

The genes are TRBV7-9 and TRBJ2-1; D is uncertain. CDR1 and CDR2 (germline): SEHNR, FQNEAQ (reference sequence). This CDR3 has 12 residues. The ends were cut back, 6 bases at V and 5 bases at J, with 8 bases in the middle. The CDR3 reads CASSWSHNEQFF. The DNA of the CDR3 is TGTGCCAGCAGTTGGAGTCACAATGAGCAGTTCTTC.

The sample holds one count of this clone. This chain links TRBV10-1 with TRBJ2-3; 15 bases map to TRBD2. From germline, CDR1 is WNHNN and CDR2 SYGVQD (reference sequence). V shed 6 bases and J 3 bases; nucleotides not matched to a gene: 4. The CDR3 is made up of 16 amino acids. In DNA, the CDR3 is TGCGCCAGCAGGGACGGGACTAGCGGGAGGACAGATACGCAGTATTTT. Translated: CASRDGTSGRTDTQYF.

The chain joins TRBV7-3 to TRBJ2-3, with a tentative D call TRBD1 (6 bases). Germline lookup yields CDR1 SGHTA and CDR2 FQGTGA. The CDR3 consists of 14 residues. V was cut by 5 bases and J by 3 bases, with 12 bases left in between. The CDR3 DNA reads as TGTGCCAGCAGCCAATTGGACAGTACAGATACGCAGTATTTT. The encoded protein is CASSQLDSTDTQYF.

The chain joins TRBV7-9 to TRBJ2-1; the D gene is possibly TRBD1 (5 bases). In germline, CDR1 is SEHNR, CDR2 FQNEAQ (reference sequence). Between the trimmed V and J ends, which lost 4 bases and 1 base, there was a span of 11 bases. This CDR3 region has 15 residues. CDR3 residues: CASSSQGTSYNEQFF. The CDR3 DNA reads TGTGCCAGCAGCTCTCAGGGTACTTCCTACAATGAGCAGTTCTTC.

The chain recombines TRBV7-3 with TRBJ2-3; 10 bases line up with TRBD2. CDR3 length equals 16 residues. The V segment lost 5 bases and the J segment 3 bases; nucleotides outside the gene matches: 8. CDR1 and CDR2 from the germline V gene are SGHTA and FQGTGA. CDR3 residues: CASSLSSGRGTDTQYF. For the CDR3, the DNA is TGTGCCAGCAGCCTATCAAGCGGGAGGGGTACAGATACGCAGTATTTT.

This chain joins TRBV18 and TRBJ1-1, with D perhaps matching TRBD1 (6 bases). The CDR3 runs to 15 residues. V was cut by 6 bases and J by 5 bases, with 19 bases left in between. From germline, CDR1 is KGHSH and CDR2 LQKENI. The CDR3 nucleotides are TGTGCCAGCTCGCACGTCCGAGGGGGAGGGACTGAAGCTTTCTTT. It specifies CASSHVRGGGTEAFF.

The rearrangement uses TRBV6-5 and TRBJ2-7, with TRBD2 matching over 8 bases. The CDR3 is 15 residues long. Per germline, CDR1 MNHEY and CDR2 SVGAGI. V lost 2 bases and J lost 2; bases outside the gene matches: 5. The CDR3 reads CASSYRGLGPYEQYF. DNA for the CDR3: TGTGCCAGCAGTTACAGGGGACTAGGGCCCTACGAGCAGTACTTC.

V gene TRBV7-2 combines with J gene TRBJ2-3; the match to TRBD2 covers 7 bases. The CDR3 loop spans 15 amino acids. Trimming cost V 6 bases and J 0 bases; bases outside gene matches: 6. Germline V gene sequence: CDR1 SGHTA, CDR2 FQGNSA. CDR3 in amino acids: CASRWLAVSTDTQYF. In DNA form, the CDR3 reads TGTGCCAGCAGGTGGCTAGCGGTTAGCACAGATACGCAGTATTTT.